Shown below are 28 T cell receptor beta chains from a single sample sequenced in a study of cytomegalovirus exposure and HLA in healthy donors. The PCR was carried out with 60 Vbeta primers and 13 Jbeta primers. The repertoire was sequenced with immunoSEQ multiplex PCR; TCRdb's copy has only in-frame clones and lacks some. The profile shows about 120,000 clones, approximately 80% of them singletons. Sequencing used PBMCs. The receptors stem from a middle-aged woman in good health and CMV-seropositive.

This clone was seen once. The rearrangement links TRBV21-1 to TRBJ1-5; the table's TRBD1 call for D was not verified on the DNA. TRBV21-1 is flagged as a pseudogene. The CDR3 spans 16 residues. CDR3 nucleotides: TGTGCCAGCAGCAAAGCAAGGACAGGGAGCAATCAGCCCCAGCATTTT. Translating gives CASSKARTGSNQPQHF.

V gene TRBV4-1 combines with J gene TRBJ1-4; D is uncertain. V was pared by 8 bases and J by 5 bases, with 6 bases between. The CDR3 runs 11 residues. Germline V gene sequence: CDR1 MGHRA, CDR2 YSYEKL. CDR3 amino acids: CASGENEKLFF. The CDR3 DNA sequence: TGCGCCAGCGGAGAGAATGAAAAACTGTTTTTT.

This clone was found a few times. This rearrangement joins TRBV6-5 to TRBJ1-2, with TRBD1 matching 9 bases. Germline lookup yields CDR1 MNHEY and CDR2 SVGAGI. The CDR3 contains 15 residues. Unmatched junction bases numbered 9, after V lost 6 bases and J lost 4 bases. The chain's CDR3 is CASRWGTGQLYGYTF. Written as DNA, the CDR3 is TGTGCCAGCAGATGGGGGACAGGGCAACTCTATGGCTACACCTTC.

This clone was recorded a few times. The genes are TRBV9 and TRBJ2-7, with D perhaps TRBD1 (6 bases). Trimming shortened V by 1 base and J by 6 bases, and 11 bases separated the two germline ends. Germline CDR1 and CDR2: SGDLS and YYNGEE. The CDR3 contains 13 residues. DNA of the CDR3: TGTGCCAGCAGCGTAAGGGGACATTCCGAGCAGTACTTC. Protein sequence: CASSVRGHSEQYF.

This chain connects TRBV4-1 to TRBJ1-2; possibly TRBD1 for D (5 bases). This CDR3 comprises 15 residues. Looked up from germline, CDR1 is MGHRA and CDR2 is YSYEKL. Trimming took 0 bases from V and 8 from J, leaving 16 bases between them. The CDR3 region is CASSQETGGGSGYTF. The CDR3 nucleotides are TGCGCCAGCAGCCAAGAAACCGGCGGGGGTAGCGGCTACACCTTC.

This chain uses TRBV30 with TRBJ1-3; the D is unclear. V was clipped by 2 bases and J by 7 bases, with 6 bases between them. Germline V gene data show CDR1 as GTSNPN and CDR2 as SVGIG (reference sequence). This CDR3 has 11 residues. Here the CDR3 DNA reads TGTGCCTGGAGTCGAGGGAACACCATATATTTT. Amino acids: CAWSRGNTIYF.

This chain joins TRBV7-8 and TRBJ2-3, with TRBD2 identical over 9 bases. Trimming took 1 base from V and 6 from J; bases not matched to a gene: 8. CDR1 SGHVS and CDR2 FQNEAQ come from the germline V gene. There are 16 residues in the CDR3. DNA for the CDR3: TGTGCCAGCAGCTTAGAAGGCGGGAGGGCCGCCGATACGCAGTATTTT. Translated: CASSLEGGRAADTQYF.

The rearrangement joins TRBV4-3 to TRBJ2-1; 11 bases fit TRBD2. This CDR3 has 13 residues. V lost 1 base and J lost 13; bases outside the gene matches: 3. Germline-derived CDR1 and CDR2 are LGHNA and YSLEER. CDR3 sequence reads: CASSQGLAGGQFF. In DNA form, the CDR3 reads TGCGCCAGCAGCCAAGGGCTAGCGGGAGGCCAGTTCTTC.

V is TRBV9 and J is TRBJ2-3, with 15 bases aligning to TRBD2. V lost 2 bases, J lost 9 bases, and 13 bases stayed unmatched. This CDR3 spans 18 amino acids. Germline V CDR1 and CDR2: SGDLS, YYNGEE. CDR3 nucleotide sequence: TGTGCCAGCAGCGTCGGGGGACTAGCGGGAGGCCCGGGGGCCACGCAGTATTTT. Protein product: CASSVGGLAGGPGATQYF. Variable domain in full (rest from reference TRBV9 and TRBJ2-3): DSGVTQTPKHLITATGQRVTLRCSPRSGDLSVYWYQQSLDQGLQFLIQYYNGEERAKGNILERFSAQQFPDLHSELNLSSLELGDSALYFCASSVGGLAGGPGATQYFGPGTRLTVL.

This chain uses TRBV30 with TRBJ2-1, with D tentatively TRBD1 (8 bases). CDR1 is GTSNPN, CDR2 SVGIG, per germline (reference sequence). This CDR3 comprises 15 residues. Trimming left V 5 bases short and J 3 bases short, with 17 bases between. The CDR3 bases are TGTGCCTGGGACTTACAGGGGGGGATCTACAATGAGCAGTTCTTC. Translating gives CAWDLQGGIYNEQFF.

The V call is TRBV4-3, the J call TRBJ2-2, with TRBD1 matching 8 bases. J lost 1 base, V lost 4 bases, and 8 bases had no gene match. Per the germline V gene, CDR1 is LGHNA and CDR2 is YSLEER. The CDR3 spans 17 residues. CDR3 loop: CASSPSIGTGNTGELFF. CDR3 sequence (DNA): TGCGCCAGCAGCCCTTCAATCGGGACAGGGAACACCGGGGAGCTGTTTTTT.

The gene calls are TRBV29-1 and TRBJ2-5; 10 bases fit TRBD2. The better agreement between TRBJ2-7 and the DNA end casts doubt on the J call. The CDR3 is 15 amino acids. Germline V gives CDR1 SQVTM, CDR2 ANQGSEA. In DNA form, the CDR3 reads TGCAGCGTTGAAAGGCGTAGCGGGAGGCCCTACGAGCAGTACTTC. Encoded protein: CSVERRSGRPYEQYF.

The chain carries TRBV4-1 and TRBJ1-2; D is possibly TRBD1 (6 bases). V was trimmed by 5 bases and J by 4 bases, leaving 11 bases between them. This CDR3 is built from 13 residues. Germline loops: CDR1 MGHRA, CDR2 YSYEKL. The CDR3 sequence: CASSEQTGYGYTF. In DNA form, the CDR3 reads TGCGCCAGCAGCGAGCAGACAGGCTATGGCTACACCTTC.

The rearrangement uses TRBV19 and TRBJ1-2; D gene ambiguous. This CDR3 has 12 amino acids. Trimming pared 5 bases from V and 6 bases from J, leaving 10 bases between. Germline-derived CDR1 and CDR2 are LNHDA and SQIVND (reference sequence). The CDR3 DNA reads TGTGCCAGTAGTGCCGCCGGGGATGGCTACACCTTC. It codes for CASSAAGDGYTF.

The J gene is TRBJ1-1, the V gene TRBV5-4, with a tentative D call TRBD1 (6 bases). Germline V gene lookup returns CDR1 SGHNT and CDR2 YYREEE (reference sequence). The CDR3 runs to 14 residues. The ends were cut back, 3 bases at V and 1 base at J, with 10 bases in the middle. In nucleotides, the CDR3 is TGTGCCAGCAGCTCCGCGACAGGGAACACTGAAGCTTTCTTT. Translation: CASSSATGNTEAFF.

The chain joins TRBV18 to TRBJ2-6; no clear D gene. Per the germline V gene, CDR1 is KGHSH and CDR2 is LQKENI. V lost 0 bases and J lost 0, with 3 bases in between. The CDR3 is 15 residues long. The CDR3 loop is CASSPPNSGANVLTF. In DNA, the CDR3 is TGTGCCAGCTCACCACCTAACTCTGGGGCCAACGTCCTGACTTTC.

The chain joins TRBV7-2 to TRBJ2-7, with 8 positions matching TRBD2. Trimming removed 6 bases from V and 2 bases from J; junction bases left unmatched: 12. Germline V gene lookup returns CDR1 SGHTA and CDR2 FQGNSA. The CDR3 totals 16 residues. CDR3 coding DNA: TGTGCCAGCAGACACTTCACGACTAGCGTCGCCTACGAGCAGTACTTC. This translates into CASRHFTTSVAYEQYF.

V gene TRBV19 combines with J gene TRBJ1-2, with D perhaps TRBD1 (6 bases). Germline CDR1 and CDR2: LNHDA and SQIVND (reference sequence). The CDR3 runs to 12 residues. The V gene lost 3 bases and the J gene lost 7 bases, with 9 bases spanning the gap. For the CDR3, the DNA is TGTGCCAGTAGTATGGGGGCACGTGGCTACACCTTC. The encoded protein is CASSMGARGYTF.

The chain recombines TRBV2 with TRBJ2-1; the match to TRBD2 covers 7 bases. In germline, CDR1 is SNHLY, CDR2 FYNNEI. V shed 2 bases and J 5 bases; nucleotides not matched to a gene: 9. The CDR3 length is 16 residues. The CDR3 protein is CASSEMSLAVNNEQFF. The CDR3 bases are TGTGCCAGCAGTGAAATGAGTCTAGCGGTCAACAATGAGCAGTTCTTC.

The chain is built from TRBV19 and TRBJ1-1; no firm D call. There are 13 residues in the CDR3. V was shortened by 1 base and J by 5 bases, with 8 bases between the two germline ends. The germline gives CDR1 LNHDA, CDR2 SQIVND (reference sequence). The CDR3 sequence: CASSIVSGTEAFF. The DNA for the CDR3 is TGTGCCAGTAGTATAGTTTCGGGGACTGAAGCTTTCTTT.

The chain is built from TRBV6-1 and TRBJ2-7; a weak D match, TRBD2 (6 bases). Trimming cost V 6 bases and J 0 bases, with 15 bases left between them. The germline V gene encodes CDR1 MNHNS and CDR2 SASEGT. This CDR3 contains 15 residues. DNA of the CDR3: TGTGCCAGCAGCCCAGGGACTTTTAGCTCCTACGAGCAGTACTTC. Protein: CASSPGTFSSYEQYF.

The V and J genes are TRBV7-9 and TRBJ1-2; D call uncertain. The V and J ends lost 1 base and 8 bases respectively, with 14 bases between them. The CDR3 contains 14 residues. Germline CDR1 SEHNR, CDR2 FQNEAQ (reference sequence). CDR3 sequence reads: CASSLGQRGGGYTF. The DNA of the CDR3 is TGTGCCAGCAGCTTAGGCCAGCGGGGAGGAGGCTACACCTTC.

The chain links TRBV27 to TRBJ2-2; 8 nucleotides line up with TRBD2. The V segment lost 7 bases and the J segment 5 bases; nucleotides outside the gene matches: 12. This CDR3 is 16 amino acids long. Looked up from germline, CDR1 is MNHEY and CDR2 is SMNVEV (reference sequence). The chain's CDR3 is CASTYGSGGLTGELFF. The CDR3 region has the DNA TGTGCCAGCACCTATGGTTCGGGAGGGTTGACCGGGGAGCTGTTTTTT.

This clone came up once. Mismatch with germline at one junction end may stem from a read error. The chain links TRBV7-7 to TRBJ2-2; D is unresolved. Germline-derived CDR1 and CDR2 are SSHAT and FNYEAQ (reference sequence). This CDR3 region has 13 residues. CDR3 coding DNA: TGTGCTAGCAGCTTAGGACCCGGGGGGGAGCTGTTTTTT. Residues: CASSLGPGGELFF.

This clone was recorded a few times. V usage is TRBV14 and J usage is TRBJ1-4; tentative D call: TRBD1 (5 bases). Germline lookup yields CDR1 SGHDN and CDR2 FVKESK. CDR3 length: 16 amino acids. V was pared by 4 bases and J by 0 bases, with 12 bases between. CDR3 nucleotide sequence: TGTGCCAGCAGCCCTTCAGGGTATTCAACTAATGAAAAACTGTTTTTT. This codes for CASSPSGYSTNEKLFF.

The chain employs TRBV6-5 and TRBJ1-6; D not certain. Trimming shortened V by 2 bases and J by 4 bases, and 9 bases separated the two germline ends. Germline V gene sequence: CDR1 MNHEY, CDR2 SVGAGI. This CDR3 region has 15 residues. The CDR3 nucleotides read TGTGCCAGCAGTTACCGAGGAGCTTATAATTCACCCCTCCACTTT. Translated, it gives CASSYRGAYNSPLHF.

This clone came up once. The chain has TRBV30 and TRBJ2-1; weak D call: TRBD2 (5 bases). CDR3 size: 14 residues. The V gene lost 0 bases and the J gene lost 5 bases, with 11 bases spanning the gap. CDR1 is GTSNPN and CDR2 is SVGIG in the germline V gene (reference sequence). CDR3 protein: CAWSVRSRDNEQFF. The CDR3 nucleotides read TGTGCCTGGAGTGTAAGGTCGCGGGACAATGAGCAGTTCTTC.

As regards this clone: The sample holds other DNA sequences that translate to the same CDR3. V usage is TRBV30 and J usage is TRBJ2-3, with D possibly TRBD1 on 5 matching bases. Germline values: CDR1 GTSNPN, CDR2 SVGIG (reference sequence). There are 15 residues in the CDR3. V was pared by 2 bases and J by 1 base, with 13 bases between. This CDR3 is CAWSRGQGGTDTQYF. CDR3 in DNA: TGTGCCTGGAGTCGAGGACAAGGAGGCACAGATACGCAGTATTTT.